A selection of T cell receptor beta chains follows, all from one sample in a study of OX40 agonist ivuxolimab in advanced cancers. Profiling relied on immunoSEQ multiplex PCR, and the TCRdb table lists in-frame clones only, not all of them. The sample lists around 66,000 clones; approximately 83% were seen once. The sequenced sample was CD4+ or CD8+ T cells sorted from blood, obtained in a trial of the OX40 agonist ivuxolimab. These receptors were taken from an adult with an advanced solid tumor such as melanoma, head and neck, liver or kidney cancer. The CDR3 runs from the conserved cysteine through the conserved F or W. D genes are given only for firm matches. Part of the rows lack a size; the others show once, few, many or a class for expanded clones.

cdr3_aa: CSAPSTGELFF
cdr3_nt: TGCAGTGCTCCATCAACCGGGGAGCTGTTTTTT
j_call: TRBJ2-2
clone_size: -
v_call: TRBV20-1
d_call: -

cdr3_aa: CASRPRGGGYGYTF
cdr3_nt: TGTGCCAGCAGACCAAGGGGGGGAGGATATGGCTACACCTTC
j_call: TRBJ1-2
clone_size: few
v_call: TRBV27
d_call: -

cdr3_aa: CATKSAGGLGETQYF
cdr3_nt: TGTGCCACCAAATCTGCCGGGGGACTAGGGGAGACCCAGTACTTC
j_call: TRBJ2-5
clone_size: -
v_call: TRBV6-1
d_call: TRBD2

cdr3_aa: CASSYLGLDNYGYTF
cdr3_nt: TGTGCCAGCAGTTACCTGGGGTTAGATAACTATGGCTACACCTTC
j_call: TRBJ1-2
clone_size: -
v_call: TRBV6-6
d_call: -

cdr3_aa: CSARADTEAFF
cdr3_nt: TGCAGTGCTAGAGCGGACACTGAAGCTTTCTTT
j_call: TRBJ1-1
clone_size: -
v_call: TRBV20-1
d_call: -

cdr3_aa: CASSDARGGSTDTQYF
cdr3_nt: TGTGCCAGCAGTGACGCTAGGGGGGGGAGCACAGATACGCAGTATTTT
j_call: TRBJ2-3
clone_size: -
v_call: TRBV2
d_call: -

cdr3_aa: CASSVGVDGEQYF
cdr3_nt: TGTGCCAGCAGCGTAGGCGTTGACGGGGAGCAGTACTTC
j_call: TRBJ2-7
clone_size: -
v_call: TRBV9
d_call: -

cdr3_aa: CAISETGLGTEAFF
cdr3_nt: TGTGCCATCAGCGAAACAGGGCTGGGCACTGAAGCTTTCTTT
j_call: TRBJ1-1
clone_size: -
v_call: TRBV10-3
d_call: -

cdr3_aa: CASSLQAPNNEKLFF
cdr3_nt: TGTGCCAGCAGTCTACAGGCACCGAATAATGAAAAACTGTTTTTT
j_call: TRBJ1-4
clone_size: once
v_call: TRBV6-6
d_call: -

cdr3_aa: CASSPRTSQETQYF
cdr3_nt: TGTGCTAGCAGCCCGAGGACAAGCCAAGAGACCCAGTACTTC
j_call: TRBJ2-5
clone_size: -
v_call: TRBV7-7
d_call: -

cdr3_aa: CASSPVEWGSGSYNEQFF
cdr3_nt: TGTGCCAGCAGCCCAGTCGAGTGGGGTAGCGGGTCCTACAATGAGCAGTTCTTC
j_call: TRBJ2-1
clone_size: -
v_call: TRBV7-2
d_call: TRBD2

cdr3_aa: CASSFRAGAAAFF
cdr3_nt: TGTGCCAGCAGCTTCCGAGCAGGGGCTGCCGCTTTCTTT
j_call: TRBJ1-1
clone_size: -
v_call: TRBV13
d_call: -

cdr3_aa: CASSLRDQPQHF
cdr3_nt: TGTGCCAGCAGTTTACGAGATCAGCCCCAGCATTTT
j_call: TRBJ1-5
clone_size: few
v_call: TRBV28
d_call: -

cdr3_aa: CASSWVENQPQHF
cdr3_nt: TGTGCCAGCAGCTGGGTGGAGAATCAGCCCCAGCATTTT
j_call: TRBJ1-5
clone_size: few
v_call: TRBV7-8
d_call: -

cdr3_aa: CASSLGGGFSETQYF
cdr3_nt: TGTGCCAGCAGCTTGGGCGGGGGCTTCTCAGAGACCCAGTACTTC
j_call: TRBJ2-5
clone_size: -
v_call: TRBV7-6
d_call: -

cdr3_aa: CARRDTIYGYTF
cdr3_nt: TGCGCCAGACGGGACACGATCTATGGCTACACCTTC
j_call: TRBJ1-2
clone_size: few
v_call: TRBV10-1
d_call: -

cdr3_aa: CASSQDPRQGSRTEAFF
cdr3_nt: TGTGCCAGCAGCCAAGATCCGAGACAGGGATCAAGGACTGAAGCTTTCTTT
j_call: TRBJ1-1
clone_size: few
v_call: TRBV14
d_call: TRBD1

cdr3_aa: CASSPPGQGSTGELFF
cdr3_nt: TGTGCCAGCAGCCCGCCGGGACAGGGATCGACCGGGGAGCTGTTTTTT
j_call: TRBJ2-2
clone_size: few
v_call: TRBV6-6
d_call: TRBD1

cdr3_aa: CASRSGGTHGEQFF
cdr3_nt: TGTGCCAGCCGCAGCGGGGGGACCCATGGTGAGCAGTTCTTC
j_call: TRBJ2-1
clone_size: -
v_call: TRBV28
d_call: TRBD2

cdr3_aa: CSVASGTGNQPQHF
cdr3_nt: TGCAGCGTAGCATCAGGGACTGGCAATCAGCCCCAGCATTTT
j_call: TRBJ1-5
clone_size: -
v_call: TRBV29-1
d_call: -

cdr3_aa: CAGCGGLGEKLFF
cdr3_nt: TGTGCCGGGTGTGGGGGGCTGGGTGAAAAACTGTTTTTT
j_call: TRBJ1-4
clone_size: -
v_call: TRBV2
d_call: -

cdr3_aa: CASTKGAGGIYEQYF
cdr3_nt: TGTGCCAGCACCAAAGGGGCGGGGGGGATCTACGAGCAGTACTTC
j_call: TRBJ2-7
clone_size: -
v_call: TRBV6-5
d_call: TRBD2

cdr3_aa: CASSQVQVNTEAFF
cdr3_nt: TGCGCCAGCAGCCAAGTACAGGTGAACACTGAAGCTTTCTTT
j_call: TRBJ1-1
clone_size: few
v_call: TRBV4-1
d_call: -

cdr3_aa: CASSIGTGGADTQYF
cdr3_nt: TGTGCCAGCAGCATCGGGACAGGGGGGGCAGATACGCAGTATTTT
j_call: TRBJ2-3
clone_size: -
v_call: TRBV9
d_call: TRBD1

cdr3_aa: CASSPVEYGYTF
cdr3_nt: TGTGCCAGTTCGCCGGTCGAGTATGGCTACACCTTC
j_call: TRBJ1-2
clone_size: -
v_call: TRBV19
d_call: -

cdr3_aa: CASSIGGSSSNQPQHF
cdr3_nt: TGTGCCAGTAGTATAGGGGGCAGCTCTAGCAATCAGCCCCAGCATTTT
j_call: TRBJ1-5
clone_size: -
v_call: TRBV19
d_call: -

cdr3_aa: CATENPDRSYEQYF
cdr3_nt: TGTGCCACCGAGAACCCCGACCGTTCCTACGAGCAGTACTTC
j_call: TRBJ2-7
clone_size: -
v_call: TRBV6-5
d_call: -

cdr3_aa: CASSQVLSNTEAFF
cdr3_nt: TGCGCCAGCAGCCAAGTTTTATCGAACACTGAAGCTTTCTTT
j_call: TRBJ1-1
clone_size: -
v_call: TRBV4-1
d_call: -

cdr3_aa: CASSLGPGQAPQETQYF
cdr3_nt: TGCGCCAGCAGCCTCGGCCCGGGACAGGCCCCCCAAGAGACCCAGTACTTC
j_call: TRBJ2-5
clone_size: -
v_call: TRBV4-1
d_call: TRBD1

cdr3_aa: CASSVGASPSSYGYTF
cdr3_nt: TGTGCCAGCAGTGTAGGAGCTAGCCCGTCGAGCTATGGCTACACCTTC
j_call: TRBJ1-2
clone_size: -
v_call: TRBV6-1
d_call: -

cdr3_aa: CAISATGATEAFF
cdr3_nt: TGTGCCATCAGCGCGACAGGGGCTACTGAAGCTTTCTTT
j_call: TRBJ1-1
clone_size: -
v_call: TRBV10-3
d_call: TRBD1

cdr3_aa: CASSMRMNAEAFF
cdr3_nt: TGTGCCAGTAGTATGAGAATGAACGCTGAAGCTTTCTTT
j_call: TRBJ1-1
clone_size: few
v_call: TRBV19
d_call: -

cdr3_aa: CASMTGGAGNTIYF
cdr3_nt: TGTGCCAGCATGACAGGGGGCGCCGGAAACACCATATATTTT
j_call: TRBJ1-3
clone_size: -
v_call: TRBV6-1
d_call: TRBD1

cdr3_aa: CASTGHTYNSPLHF
cdr3_nt: TGTGCCAGCACGGGACACACCTATAATTCACCCCTCCACTTT
j_call: TRBJ1-6
clone_size: -
v_call: TRBV25-1
d_call: -

cdr3_aa: CASRTGWNTEAFF
cdr3_nt: TGTGCCAGCAGGACGGGTTGGAACACTGAAGCTTTCTTT
j_call: TRBJ1-1
clone_size: -
v_call: TRBV25-1
d_call: -

cdr3_aa: CASSLGGSQSTDTQYF
cdr3_nt: TGTGCCAGCAGCTTAGGAGGCAGTCAAAGCACAGATACGCAGTATTTT
j_call: TRBJ2-3
clone_size: -
v_call: TRBV7-9
d_call: -

cdr3_aa: CASSPLTSSGELFF
cdr3_nt: TGTGCCAGCAGCCCATTAACAAGCTCCGGGGAGCTGTTTTTT
j_call: TRBJ2-2
clone_size: -
v_call: TRBV7-3
d_call: -

cdr3_aa: CASSQQGLNTGELFF
cdr3_nt: TGTGCTAGCAGCCAACAGGGCCTGAACACCGGGGAGCTGTTTTTT
j_call: TRBJ2-2
clone_size: -
v_call: TRBV7-7
d_call: -

cdr3_aa: CASQVEGTNDEAFF
cdr3_nt: TGTGCCAGCCAGGTGGAGGGAACTAATGATGAAGCTTTCTTT
j_call: TRBJ1-1
clone_size: -
v_call: TRBV6-6
d_call: -

cdr3_aa: CASSPNHASTEAFF
cdr3_nt: TGTGCCAGCAGCCCGAACCACGCAAGTACTGAAGCTTTCTTT
j_call: TRBJ1-1
clone_size: -
v_call: TRBV7-2
d_call: -

cdr3_aa: CASSATSGQGSGETQYF
cdr3_nt: TGTGCCAGCAGCGCTACTTCGGGACAGGGTTCCGGAGAGACCCAGTACTTC
j_call: TRBJ2-5
clone_size: -
v_call: TRBV9
d_call: TRBD1

cdr3_aa: CASSLVWGGNEQFF
cdr3_nt: TGTGCCAGCAGCTTAGTGTGGGGAGGCAATGAGCAGTTCTTC
j_call: TRBJ2-1
clone_size: -
v_call: TRBV7-2
d_call: -

cdr3_aa: CASSLERRPDTQYF
cdr3_nt: TGTGCCAGCAGCTTAGAAAGAAGACCAGATACGCAGTATTTT
j_call: TRBJ2-3
clone_size: once
v_call: TRBV7-2
d_call: -

cdr3_aa: CASSLEGTGGQETQYF
cdr3_nt: TGTGCCAGCAGCTTAGAGGGGACAGGGGGCCAAGAGACCCAGTACTTC
j_call: TRBJ2-5
clone_size: -
v_call: TRBV7-2
d_call: TRBD1

cdr3_aa: CASSLGRGAYNEQFF
cdr3_nt: TGTGCCAGCAGCTTAGGGCGGGGGGCGTACAATGAGCAGTTCTTC
j_call: TRBJ2-1
clone_size: -
v_call: TRBV7-9
d_call: TRBD2

cdr3_aa: CASSLTFADTQYF
cdr3_nt: TGTGCCAGCAGCTTAACTTTTGCAGATACGCAGTATTTT
j_call: TRBJ2-3
clone_size: -
v_call: TRBV7-2
d_call: -

cdr3_aa: CAISVGTEQYF
cdr3_nt: TGTGCCATCAGTGTGGGGACCGAGCAGTACTTC
j_call: TRBJ2-7
clone_size: -
v_call: TRBV10-3
d_call: -